This T cell receptor (beta chain) was identified during a study of cytomegalovirus exposure and HLA in healthy donors. The study, taken as a whole, reports: A later analysis reported that several of the most significant clusters appeared to be linked to common viral pathogens, among them Epstein-Barr virus.

As for this clone: Its antigen remains unknown.

PCR involved 60 Vbeta and 13 Jbeta primers. Using immunoSEQ multiplex PCR, the repertoire was profiled, and TCRdb retains in-frame clones only, with some absent. Of about 140,000 clones in the sample, approximately 82% were seen once. Sequencing was performed on PBMCs. This receptor was obtained from a woman aged 55 to 70 in good health and CMV-seropositive.

The CDR3 sequence: CASSSGLGGETQYF. The CDR3 DNA follows: TGTGCCAGTAGTTCGGGACTAGGGGGAGAGACCCAGTACTTC. The genes are TRBV19 and TRBJ2-5; 8 bases match TRBD2. Looked up from germline, CDR1 is LNHDA and CDR2 is SQIVND (reference sequence). The trim removed 5 bases at V and 4 bases at J, leaving 6 bases unmatched. CDR3 length: 14 amino acids. Complete variable domain (other parts from reference TRBV19 and TRBJ2-5): DGGITQSPKYLFRKEGQNVTLSCEQNLNHDAMYWYRQDPGQGLRLIYYSQIVNDFQKGDIAEGYSVSREKKESFPLTVTSAQKNPTAFYLCASSSGLGGETQYFGPGTRLLVL.